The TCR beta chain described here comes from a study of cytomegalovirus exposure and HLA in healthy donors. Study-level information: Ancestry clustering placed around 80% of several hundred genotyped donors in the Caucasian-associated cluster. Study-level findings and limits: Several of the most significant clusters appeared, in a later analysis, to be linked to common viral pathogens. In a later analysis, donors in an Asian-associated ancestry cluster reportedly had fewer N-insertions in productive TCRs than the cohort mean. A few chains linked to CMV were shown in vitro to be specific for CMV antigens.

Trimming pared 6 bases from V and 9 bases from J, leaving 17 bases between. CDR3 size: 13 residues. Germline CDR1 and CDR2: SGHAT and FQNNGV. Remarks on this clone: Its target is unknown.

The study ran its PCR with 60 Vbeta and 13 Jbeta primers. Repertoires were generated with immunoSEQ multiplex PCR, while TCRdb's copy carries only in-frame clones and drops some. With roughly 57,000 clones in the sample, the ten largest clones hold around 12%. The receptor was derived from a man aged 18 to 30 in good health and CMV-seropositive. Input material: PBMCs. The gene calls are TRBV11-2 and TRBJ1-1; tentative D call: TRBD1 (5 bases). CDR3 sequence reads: CASSRREGSQAFF. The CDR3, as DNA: TGTGCCAGCAGTCGCAGGGAGGGGTCCCAAGCTTTCTTT.